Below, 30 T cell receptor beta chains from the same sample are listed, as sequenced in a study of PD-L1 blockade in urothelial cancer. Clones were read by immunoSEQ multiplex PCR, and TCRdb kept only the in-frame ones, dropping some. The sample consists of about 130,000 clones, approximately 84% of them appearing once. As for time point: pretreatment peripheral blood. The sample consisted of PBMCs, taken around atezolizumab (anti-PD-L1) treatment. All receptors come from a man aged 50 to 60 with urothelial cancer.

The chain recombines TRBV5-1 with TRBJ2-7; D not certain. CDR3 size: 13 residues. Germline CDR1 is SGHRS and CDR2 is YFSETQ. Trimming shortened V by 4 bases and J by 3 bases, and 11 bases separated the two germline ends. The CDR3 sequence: CASSPRPNYEQYF. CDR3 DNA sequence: TGCGCCAGCAGCCCCCGCCCTAACTACGAGCAGTACTTC. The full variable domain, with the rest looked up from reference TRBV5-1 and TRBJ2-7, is KAGVTQTPRYLIKTRGQQVTLSCSPISGHRSVSWYQQTPGQGLQFLFEYFSETQRNKGNFPGRFSGRQFSNSRSEMNVSTLELGDSALYLCASSPRPNYEQYFGPGTRLTVT.

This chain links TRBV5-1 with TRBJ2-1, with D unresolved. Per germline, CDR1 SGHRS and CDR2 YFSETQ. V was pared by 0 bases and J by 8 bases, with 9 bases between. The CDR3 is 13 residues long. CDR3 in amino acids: CASSLAFSDEQFF. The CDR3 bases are TGCGCCAGCAGCTTGGCGTTCAGTGATGAGCAGTTCTTC.

The CDR3 spells CASSGPSGNGEQYF. The CDR3 DNA reads TGTGCCAGCAGTGGACCTAGCGGGAACGGCGAGCAGTACTTC. The J gene is TRBJ2-7, the V gene TRBV28; TRBD2 matches 9 bases. Germline V lookup: CDR1 MDHEN, CDR2 SYDVKM. The V segment lost 5 bases and the J segment 6 bases; nucleotides outside the gene matches: 8. This CDR3 is 14 amino acids long.

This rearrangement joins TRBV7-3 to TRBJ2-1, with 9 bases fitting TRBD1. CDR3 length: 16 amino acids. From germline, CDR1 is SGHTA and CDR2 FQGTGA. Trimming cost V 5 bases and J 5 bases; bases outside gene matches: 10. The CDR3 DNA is TGTGCCAGCAGCGCCGCCGGGACAGGGATCGACAATGAGCAGTTCTTC. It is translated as CASSAAGTGIDNEQFF.

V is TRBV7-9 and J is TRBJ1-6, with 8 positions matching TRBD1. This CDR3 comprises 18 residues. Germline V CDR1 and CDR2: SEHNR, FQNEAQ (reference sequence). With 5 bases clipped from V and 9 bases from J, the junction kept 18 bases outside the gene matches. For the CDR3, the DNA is TGTGCCAGCAGCCCGATGGACAGGGAGGGAGCTTGGGGTTCACCCCTCCACTTT. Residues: CASSPMDREGAWGSPLHF.

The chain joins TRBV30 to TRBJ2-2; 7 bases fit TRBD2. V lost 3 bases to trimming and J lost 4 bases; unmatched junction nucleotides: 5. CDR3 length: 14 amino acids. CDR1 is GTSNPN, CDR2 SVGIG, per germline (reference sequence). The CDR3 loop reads CAWSRWEGTGELFF. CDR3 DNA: TGTGCCTGGAGCAGGTGGGAGGGCACCGGGGAGCTGTTTTTT.

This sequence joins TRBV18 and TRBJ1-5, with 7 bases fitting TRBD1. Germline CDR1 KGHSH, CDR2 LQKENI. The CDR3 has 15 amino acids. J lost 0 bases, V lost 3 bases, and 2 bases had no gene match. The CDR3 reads CASSPTGNSNQPQHF. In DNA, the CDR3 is TGTGCCAGCTCACCGACAGGGAATAGCAATCAGCCCCAGCATTTT.

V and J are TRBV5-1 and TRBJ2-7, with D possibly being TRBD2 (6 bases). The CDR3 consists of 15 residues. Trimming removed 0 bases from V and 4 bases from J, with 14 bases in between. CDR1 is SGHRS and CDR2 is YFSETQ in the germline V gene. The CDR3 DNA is TGCGCCAGCAGCTTGGAGGACGGGAGTTTATACGAGCAGTACTTC. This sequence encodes CASSLEDGSLYEQYF.

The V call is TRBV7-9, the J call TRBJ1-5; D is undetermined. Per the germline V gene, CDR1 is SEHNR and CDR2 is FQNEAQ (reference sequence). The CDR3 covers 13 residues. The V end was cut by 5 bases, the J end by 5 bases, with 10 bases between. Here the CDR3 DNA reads TGTGCCAGCAGCGTGGGGAGTTATCAGCCCCAGCATTTT. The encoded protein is CASSVGSYQPQHF.

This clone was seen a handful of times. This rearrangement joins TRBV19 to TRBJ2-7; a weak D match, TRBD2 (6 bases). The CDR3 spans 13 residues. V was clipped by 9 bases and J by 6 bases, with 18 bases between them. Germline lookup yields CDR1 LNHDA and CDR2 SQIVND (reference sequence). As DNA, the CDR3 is TGTGCCAGCAGGGACTCCCGAATGGGCGAGCAGTACTTC. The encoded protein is CASRDSRMGEQYF.

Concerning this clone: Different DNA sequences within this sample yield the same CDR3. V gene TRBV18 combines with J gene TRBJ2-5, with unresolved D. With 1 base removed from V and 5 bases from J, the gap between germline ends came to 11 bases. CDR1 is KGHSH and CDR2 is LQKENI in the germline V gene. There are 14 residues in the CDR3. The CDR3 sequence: CASSPRVAGETQYF. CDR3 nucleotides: TGTGCCAGCTCACCACGGGTAGCCGGGGAGACCCAGTACTTC.

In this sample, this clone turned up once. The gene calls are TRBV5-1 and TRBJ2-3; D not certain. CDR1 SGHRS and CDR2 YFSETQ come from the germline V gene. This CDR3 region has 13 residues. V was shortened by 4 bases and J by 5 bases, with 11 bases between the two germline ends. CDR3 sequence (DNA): TGCGCCAGCAGCCCCTTAGCCCGAGATACGCAGTATTTT. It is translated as CASSPLARDTQYF.

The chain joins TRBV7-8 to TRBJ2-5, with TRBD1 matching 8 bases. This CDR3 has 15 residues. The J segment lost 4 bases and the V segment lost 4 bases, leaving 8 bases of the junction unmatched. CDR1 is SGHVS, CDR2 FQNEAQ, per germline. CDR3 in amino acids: CASSSTADRGETQYF. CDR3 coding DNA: TGTGCCAGCAGCTCGACCGCCGACAGGGGAGAGACCCAGTACTTC.

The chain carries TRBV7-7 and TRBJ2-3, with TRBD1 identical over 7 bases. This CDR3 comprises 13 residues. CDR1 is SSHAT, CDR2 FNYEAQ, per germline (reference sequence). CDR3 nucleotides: TGTGCTATATGGGACAGAATCACAGATACGCAGTATTTT. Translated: CAIWDRITDTQYF.

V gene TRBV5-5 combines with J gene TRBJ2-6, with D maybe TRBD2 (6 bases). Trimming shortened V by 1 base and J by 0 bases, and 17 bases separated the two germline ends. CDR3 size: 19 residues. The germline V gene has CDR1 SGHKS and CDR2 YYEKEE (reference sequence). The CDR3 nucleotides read TGTGCCAGCAGCTTGATAGCGGCCAACCGTCTCTCTGGGGCCAACGTCCTGACTTTC. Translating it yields CASSLIAANRLSGANVLTF.

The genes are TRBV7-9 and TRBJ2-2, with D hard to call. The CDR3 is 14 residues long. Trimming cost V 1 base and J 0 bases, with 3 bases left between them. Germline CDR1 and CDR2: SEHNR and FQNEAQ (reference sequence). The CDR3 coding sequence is TGTGCCAGCAGCTTAGTAGCGAACACCGGGGAGCTGTTTTTT. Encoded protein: CASSLVANTGELFF.

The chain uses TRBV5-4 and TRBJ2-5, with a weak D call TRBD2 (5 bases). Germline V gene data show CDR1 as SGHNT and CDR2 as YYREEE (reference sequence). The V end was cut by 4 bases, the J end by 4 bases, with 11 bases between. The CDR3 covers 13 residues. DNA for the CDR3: TGTGCCAGCAGCCGGGATCTTGCAGAGACCCAGTACTTC. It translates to CASSRDLAETQYF.

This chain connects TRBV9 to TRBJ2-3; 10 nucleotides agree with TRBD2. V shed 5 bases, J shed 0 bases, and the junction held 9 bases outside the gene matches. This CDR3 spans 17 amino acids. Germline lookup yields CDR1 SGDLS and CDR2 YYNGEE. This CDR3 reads CASSNLAGGTSTDTQYF. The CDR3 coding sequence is TGTGCCAGCAGTAACTTAGCGGGAGGAACTAGCACAGATACGCAGTATTTT.

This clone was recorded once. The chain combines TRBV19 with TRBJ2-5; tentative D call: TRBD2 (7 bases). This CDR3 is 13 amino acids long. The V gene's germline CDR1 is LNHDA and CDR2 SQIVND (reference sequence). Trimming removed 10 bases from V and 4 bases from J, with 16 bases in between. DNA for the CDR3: TGTGCCACCTACGGGGGGCTTGGAGAGACCCAGTACTTC. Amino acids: CATYGGLGETQYF.

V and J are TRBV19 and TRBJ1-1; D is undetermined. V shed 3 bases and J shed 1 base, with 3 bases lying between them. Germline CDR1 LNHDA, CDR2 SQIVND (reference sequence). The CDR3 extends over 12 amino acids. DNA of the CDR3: TGTGCCAGTAGTATTAAGAACACTGAAGCTTTCTTT. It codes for CASSIKNTEAFF. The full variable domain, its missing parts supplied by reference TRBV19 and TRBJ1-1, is DGGITQSPKYLFRKEGQNVTLSCEQNLNHDAMYWYRQDPGQGLRLIYYSQIVNDFQKGDIAEGYSVSREKKESFPLTVTSAQKNPTAFYLCASSIKNTEAFFGQGTRLTVV.

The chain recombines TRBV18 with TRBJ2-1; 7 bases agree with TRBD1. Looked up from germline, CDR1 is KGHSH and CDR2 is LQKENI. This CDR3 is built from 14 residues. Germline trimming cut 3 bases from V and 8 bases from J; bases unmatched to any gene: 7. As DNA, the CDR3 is TGTGCCAGCTCACCGCGACAGGGTGGCGATGAGCAGTTCTTC. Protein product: CASSPRQGGDEQFF.

The CDR3 DNA is TGTGCCAGTAGTATTTCAGGGACAGAAGAGACCCAGTACTTC. Protein product: CASSISGTEETQYF. The gene calls are TRBV19 and TRBJ2-5, with TRBD1 matching over 7 bases. CDR3 length: 14 amino acids. Looked up from germline, CDR1 is LNHDA and CDR2 is SQIVND (reference sequence). V shed 3 bases, J shed 3 bases, and the junction held 4 bases outside the gene matches. Variable domain in full (rest from reference TRBV19 and TRBJ2-5): DGGITQSPKYLFRKEGQNVTLSCEQNLNHDAMYWYRQDPGQGLRLIYYSQIVNDFQKGDIAEGYSVSREKKESFPLTVTSAQKNPTAFYLCASSISGTEETQYFGPGTRLLVL.

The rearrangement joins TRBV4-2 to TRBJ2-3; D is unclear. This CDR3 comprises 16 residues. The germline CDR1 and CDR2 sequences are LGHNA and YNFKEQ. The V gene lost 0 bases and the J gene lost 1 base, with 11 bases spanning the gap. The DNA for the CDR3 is TGTGCCAGCAGCCAAGATCTCGCCAGCGGCACAGATACGCAGTATTTT. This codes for CASSQDLASGTDTQYF.

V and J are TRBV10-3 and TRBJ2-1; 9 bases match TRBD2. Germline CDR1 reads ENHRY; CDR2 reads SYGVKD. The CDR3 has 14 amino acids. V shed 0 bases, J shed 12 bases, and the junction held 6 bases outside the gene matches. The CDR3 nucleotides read TGTGCCATCAGTGAGTCGGCTAGCGGGATTGGGCAGTTCTTC. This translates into CAISESASGIGQFF.

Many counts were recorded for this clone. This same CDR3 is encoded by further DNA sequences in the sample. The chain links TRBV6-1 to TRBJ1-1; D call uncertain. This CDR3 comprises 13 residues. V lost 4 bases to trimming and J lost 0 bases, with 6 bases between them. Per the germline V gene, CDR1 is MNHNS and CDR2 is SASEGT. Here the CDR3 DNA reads TGTGCCAGCAGTGTGGCCTTGAACACTGAAGCTTTCTTT. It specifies CASSVALNTEAFF.

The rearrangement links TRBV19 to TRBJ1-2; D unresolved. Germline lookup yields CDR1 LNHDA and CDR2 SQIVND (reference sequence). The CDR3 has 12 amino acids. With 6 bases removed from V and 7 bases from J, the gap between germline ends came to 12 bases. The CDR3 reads CASSLEDRGYTF. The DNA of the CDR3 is TGTGCCAGTAGCCTCGAGGATCGTGGCTACACCTTC.

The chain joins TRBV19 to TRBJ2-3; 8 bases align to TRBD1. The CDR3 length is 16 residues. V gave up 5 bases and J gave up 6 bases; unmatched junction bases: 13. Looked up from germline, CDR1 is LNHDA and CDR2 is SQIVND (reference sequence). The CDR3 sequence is CASSGQGASVEDTQYF. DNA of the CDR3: TGTGCCAGTAGTGGGCAGGGGGCGTCAGTGGAGGATACGCAGTATTTT. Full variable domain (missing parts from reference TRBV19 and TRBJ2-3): DGGITQSPKYLFRKEGQNVTLSCEQNLNHDAMYWYRQDPGQGLRLIYYSQIVNDFQKGDIAEGYSVSREKKESFPLTVTSAQKNPTAFYLCASSGQGASVEDTQYFGPGTRLTVL.

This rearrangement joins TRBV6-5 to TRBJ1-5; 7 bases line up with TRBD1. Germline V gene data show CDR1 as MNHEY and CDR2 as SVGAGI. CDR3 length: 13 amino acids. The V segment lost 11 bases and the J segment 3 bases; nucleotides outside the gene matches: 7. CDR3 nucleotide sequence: TGTGCCTCGGCCGGGACAGCCAATCAGCCCCAGCATTTT. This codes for CASAGTANQPQHF.

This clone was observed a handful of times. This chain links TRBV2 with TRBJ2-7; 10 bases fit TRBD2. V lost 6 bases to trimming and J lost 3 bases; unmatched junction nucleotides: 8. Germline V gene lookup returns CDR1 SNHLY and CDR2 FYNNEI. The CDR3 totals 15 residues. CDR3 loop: CASRDQAGGVYEQYF. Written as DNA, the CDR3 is TGTGCCAGCAGGGACCAAGCGGGAGGGGTCTACGAGCAGTACTTC. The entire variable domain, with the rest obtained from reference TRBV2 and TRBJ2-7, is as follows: EPEVTQTPSHQVTQMGQEVILRCVPISNHLYFYWYRQILGQKVEFLVSFYNNEISEKSEIFDDQFSVERPDGSNFTLKIRSTKLEDSAMYFCASRDQAGGVYEQYFGPGTRLTVT.

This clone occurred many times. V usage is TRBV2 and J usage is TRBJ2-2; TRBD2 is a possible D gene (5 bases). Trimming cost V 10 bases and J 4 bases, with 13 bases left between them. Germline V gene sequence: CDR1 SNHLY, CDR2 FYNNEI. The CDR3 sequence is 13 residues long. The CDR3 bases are TGTGCCACCGCCGGGATAACCACCGGGGAGCTGTTTTTT. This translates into CATAGITTGELFF.